This T cell receptor beta chain was profiled in a study of shared clonotypes between healthy human individuals. Trimming stripped 4 bases from V and 3 bases from J, with 25 bases between. From germline, CDR1 is MDHEN and CDR2 SYDVKM. The CDR3 sequence is 18 residues long. Naive CD8 cells lacked CD45RO and underwent positive selection for CCR7, leaving out terminally differentiated effector memory CD45RA+ cells. Researchers divided each subset's genomic DNA evenly across several immunoSEQ plates. In the original processing: As immunoSEQ supplied junction-only sequences (without quality scores), filtering differed. Here immunoSEQ multiplex PCR was the method, and the copy in TCRdb shows in-frame clones only, minus some. D and trimming come from the DNA, and the V and J calls and clone size come from that table. There are roughly 2.1 million clones in the sample; roughly 91% occur only once, and approximately 1.7% lies in the top ten.

This sequence joins TRBV28 and TRBJ2-7; tentatively, D is TRBD2 (6 bases). Input material: naive CD8+ T cells from PBMCs. The clonotype was recovered from a man between 18 and 35 years old in good health. Some clones in this sample may be carry-over from other donors' samples. The CDR3 loop reads CASSSPIRRDSLYYEQYF. CDR3 DNA: TGTGCCAGCAGTTCCCCCATTCGCCGGGACTCTCTTTACTACGAGCAGTACTTC. Full variable domain (rest looked up from reference TRBV28 and TRBJ2-7): DVKVTQSSRYLVKRTGEKVFLECVQDMDHENMFWYRQDPGLGLRLIYFSYDVKMKEKGDIPEGYSVSREKKERFSLILESASTNQTSMYLCASSSPIRRDSLYYEQYFGPGTRLTVT.